These 9 T cell receptor beta chains were sequenced from one sample in a study of T cells in Graves' hyperthyroidism and ophthalmopathy. Template material for amplifying TCR beta CDR3 regions consisted of RNA transcripts. HTBI primers were the set used in a first-round RT-PCR of the TCR CDR3. TCRdb re-derived calls from the multiplex PCR reads in MiXCR, one entry per CDR3 protein. The table includes 490,000 or so distinct CDR3 sequences, 22% detected once. Material for sequencing was blood. These receptors all stem from a woman aged 70-85 years with Graves' ophthalmopathy.

This clonotype was seen a few times. The V gene is TRBV3-1, the J gene TRBJ1-2, with TRBD1 matching 7 bases. The V gene end was trimmed by 1 base and the J gene end by 6 bases; junction bases not matched to a gene: 5. Germline CDR1 and CDR2: LGHDT and YNNKEL (reference sequence). This CDR3 region has 14 residues. In nucleotides, the CDR3 is TGTGCCAGCAGCCAAGGAGGGGGCCAGAATGGCTACACCTTC. It codes for CASSQGGGQNGYTF.

The chain combines TRBV28 with TRBJ2-6; 9 bases line up with TRBD2. J lost 0 bases, V lost 7 bases, and 13 bases had no gene match. The CDR3 length is 19 residues. Germline V gene data show CDR1 as MDHEN and CDR2 as SYDVKM. The CDR3 reads CASKGEGWREGSGANVLTF. DNA of the CDR3: TGTGCCAGCAAAGGCGAGGGGTGGCGGGAGGGCTCTGGGGCCAACGTCCTGACTTTC. Supplemented by reference TRBV28 and TRBJ2-6, the full variable domain reads DVKVTQSSRYLVKRTGEKVFLECVQDMDHENMFWYRQDPGLGLRLIYFSYDVKMKEKGDIPEGYSVSREKKERFSLILESASTNQTSMYLCASKGEGWREGSGANVLTFGAGSRLTVL.

This clonotype came up a few times. The J gene is TRBJ1-2, the V gene TRBV7-6; a weak D match, TRBD1 (6 bases). This CDR3 region has 13 residues. With 4 bases removed from V and 2 bases from J, the gap between germline ends came to 8 bases. Germline-derived CDR1 and CDR2 are SGHVS and FNYEAQ. The CDR3 here is CASSYTGNYGYTF. CDR3 DNA sequence: TGTGCCAGCAGCTACACAGGGAACTATGGCTACACCTTC.

This clonotype appeared a few times. V and J are TRBV20-1 and TRBJ1-2; 10 bases are shared with TRBD1. With 6 bases clipped from V and 8 bases from J, the junction kept 12 bases outside the gene matches. Germline CDR1 reads DFQATT; CDR2 reads SNEGSKA (reference sequence). The CDR3 consists of 14 residues. This CDR3 is CSAPVMTGGRGYTF. CDR3 nucleotides: TGCAGTGCCCCCGTGATGACAGGGGGCAGAGGCTACACCTTC.

V usage is TRBV15 and J usage is TRBJ1-5; 8 bases are shared with TRBD1. Germline V gives CDR1 LNHNV, CDR2 YYDKDF (reference sequence). The trim removed 7 bases at V and 1 base at J, leaving 6 bases unmatched. The CDR3 is 15 amino acids. The CDR3 DNA reads TGTGCCACCAAAACAGGGGGTAGGAGCAATCAGCCCCAGCATTTT. It encodes CATKTGGRSNQPQHF.

V gene TRBV6-2 or TRBV6-3 combines with J gene TRBJ2-7; D gene ambiguous. This CDR3 is built from 14 residues. Germline V gene data show CDR1 as MNHEY and CDR2 as SVGEGT. Trimming removed 7 bases from V and 2 bases from J, with 15 bases in between. In DNA, the CDR3 is TGTGCCAGCAACCCCTTGGGCAGTCCCTACGAGCAGTACTTC. This gives the protein CASNPLGSPYEQYF.

CDR3 amino acids: CAWTSGSPDTQYF. Written as DNA, the CDR3 is TGTGCCTGGACTAGCGGGAGCCCAGATACGCAGTATTTT. The chain uses TRBV30 and TRBJ2-3, with 10 bases identical to TRBD2. V lost 4 bases and J lost 4; bases outside the gene matches: 2. Germline V gene lookup returns CDR1 GTSNPN and CDR2 SVGIG (reference sequence). This CDR3 has 13 amino acids.

This rearrangement joins TRBV19 to TRBJ1-5; D may be TRBD1 (5 bases). Trimming took 0 bases from V and 5 from J, leaving 11 bases between them. The germline V gene encodes CDR1 LNHDA and CDR2 SQIVND (reference sequence). The CDR3 loop spans 15 amino acids. The CDR3 here is CASSIENQGYQPQHF. The CDR3 nucleotides read TGTGCCAGTAGTATAGAAAACCAGGGTTATCAGCCCCAGCATTTT.

CDR3 sequence (DNA): TGTGCCAGCAGCTGGAGACTCCTTGGACGGAATACGCAGTATTTT. Amino acid sequence: CASSWRLLGRNTQYF. The J gene is TRBJ2-3, the V gene TRBV11-2; D is ambiguous. Trimming pared 4 bases from V and 7 bases from J, leaving 18 bases between. Per germline, CDR1 SGHAT and CDR2 FQNNGV. The CDR3 has 15 residues.